A selection of T cell receptor beta chains follows, all from one sample in a study of shared clonotypes between healthy human individuals. Assay: immunoSEQ multiplex PCR; the TCRdb copy retains only in-frame clones and omits some. The sample carries some 680,000 clones, around 73% recorded once. Sequencing input: memory CD4+ T cells sorted from blood. These receptors originate from a woman aged 30 to 39 in good health. The CDR3 runs from the conserved cysteine through the conserved F or W. D genes are given only for firm matches. Some rows have no size entry. The others give once, few or many, or a class for an expanded clone.

j_gene | d_gene | abundance | v_gene | CDR3aa | CDR3nt
TRBJ2-7 | TRBD2 | NA | TRBV10-2 | CASSVVGSGGSSEQYF | TGCGCCAGCAGTGTGGTGGGTAGCGGGGGGTCTTCAGAGCAGTACTTC
TRBJ2-1 | TRBD2 | NA | TRBV10-2 | CASRASGKNEQFF | TGCGCCAGCCGCGCTAGCGGAAAAAATGAGCAGTTCTTC
TRBJ2-2 | TRBD2 | NA | TRBV18 | CASSPPSSGSHTGELFF | TGTGCCAGCTCACCACCGTCTAGCGGGAGTCACACCGGGGAGCTGTTTTTT
TRBJ1-1 | NA | NA | TRBV11-2 | CASSLDTGGTNTEAFF | TGTGCCAGCAGCTTAGATACGGGGGGGACGAACACTGAAGCTTTCTTT
TRBJ2-7 | NA | NA | TRBV4-2 | CASSLGSGSYEQYF | TGTGCCAGCAGCTTGGGAAGCGGGTCCTACGAGCAGTACTTC
TRBJ1-4 | NA | NA | TRBV7-6 | CASSSVGQPPKEKLFF | TGTGCCAGCAGCTCCGTCGGGCAGCCCCCGAAGGAAAAACTGTTTTTT
TRBJ2-2 | TRBD2 | once | TRBV4-2 | CASSQDPSGRSRTGELFF | TGTGCCAGCAGCCAAGACCCTAGCGGGAGATCGAGAACCGGGGAGCTGTTTTTT
TRBJ1-1 | NA | NA | TRBV27 | CASSLSQGTEAFF | TGTGCCAGCAGTTTATCCCAGGGTACTGAAGCTTTCTTT
TRBJ2-5 | NA | NA | TRBV28 | CASSLGSAVNQETQYF | TGTGCCAGCAGTTTGGGGTCGGCAGTGAATCAAGAGACCCAGTACTTC
TRBJ2-7 | NA | NA | TRBV28 | CASSRLGFSYEQYF | TGTGCCAGCAGCCGCCTCGGGTTTTCCTACGAGCAGTACTTC
TRBJ2-7 | NA | NA | TRBV2 | CASSLGPPNEQYF | TGTGCCAGCAGTCTGGGACCCCCAAACGAGCAGTACTTC
TRBJ1-1 | NA | NA | TRBV28 | CATRGGSDTEAFF | TGTGCCACCCGTGGAGGGTCCGACACTGAAGCTTTCTTT
TRBJ2-3 | TRBD1 | NA | TRBV18 | CASSGQGSPDTQYF | TGTGCCAGCTCAGGACAGGGATCTCCAGATACGCAGTATTTT
TRBJ2-2 | TRBD2 | NA | TRBV6-6 | CASSYKRGNTGELFF | TGTGCCAGCAGTTACAAGCGGGGGAACACCGGGGAGCTGTTTTTT
TRBJ2-1 | NA | NA | TRBV6-6 | CASSYSFNDNEQFF | TGTGCCAGCAGTTACTCCTTTAATGACAATGAGCAGTTCTTC
TRBJ1-5 | TRBD1 | NA | TRBV19 | CASSRTGPGNQPQHF | TGTGCCAGTAGCAGGACAGGCCCTGGCAATCAGCCCCAGCATTTT
TRBJ2-3 | TRBD1 | NA | TRBV27 | CASADRAGDTQYF | TGTGCCAGTGCGGACAGGGCTGGAGATACGCAGTATTTT
TRBJ2-4 | NA | NA | TRBV12-2 | CASRFRVLTKNIQYF | TGTGCAAGTCGCTTCCGGGTACTAACCAAAAACATTCAGTACTTC
TRBJ1-5 | NA | NA | TRBV6-1 | CASSERSGVSNQPQHF | TGTGCCAGCAGTGAAAGGTCAGGGGTCTCGAATCAGCCCCAGCATTTT
TRBJ2-5 | TRBD2 | NA | TRBV10-2 | CASSRTSAFQETQYF | TGCGCCAGCAGTCGGACTAGCGCTTTCCAAGAGACCCAGTACTTC
TRBJ2-1 | TRBD1 | NA | TRBV11-1 | CASSPDRPYNEQFF | TGTGCCAGCAGTCCGGACAGGCCCTACAATGAGCAGTTCTTC
TRBJ1-1 | NA | many | TRBV5-1 | CASSLGQVDTEAFF | TGCGCCAGCAGCTTGGGGCAGGTGGACACTGAAGCTTTCTTT
TRBJ2-6 | TRBD1 | NA | TRBV11-3 | CASSTGVGANVLTF | TGTGCCAGCAGCACAGGGGTTGGGGCCAACGTCCTGACTTTC
TRBJ1-5 | TRBD1 | NA | TRBV6-1 | CASNPTGTQPQHF | TGTGCCAGCAACCCGACAGGGACCCAGCCCCAGCATTTT
TRBJ1-1 | NA | many | TRBV7-2 | CASSLEMNTEAFF | TGTGCCAGCAGCTTAGAAATGAACACTGAAGCTTTCTTT
TRBJ2-5 | TRBD1 | NA | TRBV30 | CAWNRGLETQYF | TGTGCCTGGAACAGGGGGTTAGAGACCCAGTACTTC
TRBJ2-7 | NA | NA | TRBV27 | CASSRTITGIYEQYF | TGTGCCAGCAGTAGGACAATTACGGGGATCTACGAGCAGTACTTC
TRBJ1-2 | NA | NA | TRBV27 | CATGVAYGYTF | TGTGCCACGGGGGTAGCCTATGGCTACACCTTC
TRBJ2-2 | NA | few | TRBV18 | CASSRTGSNTGELFF | TGTGCCAGCTCACGCACAGGGTCGAACACCGGGGAGCTGTTTTTT
TRBJ2-6 | NA | NA | TRBV6-6 | CASSFGSGANVLTF | TGTGCCAGCAGTTTCGGGTCTGGGGCCAACGTCCTGACTTTC
TRBJ1-5 | NA | few | TRBV28 | CASRSALGWSNQPQHF | TGTGCCAGCAGATCCGCATTGGGATGGAGCAATCAGCCCCAGCATTTT
TRBJ1-5 | NA | NA | TRBV29-1 | CSVVFQGGGNQPQHF | TGCAGCGTTGTGTTTCAGGGTGGCGGCAATCAGCCCCAGCATTTT
TRBJ2-7 | TRBD1 | NA | TRBV15 | CATSRGRTGVITYEQYF | TGTGCCACCAGCAGGGGAAGGACAGGGGTGATAACCTACGAGCAGTACTTC
TRBJ2-7 | NA | NA | TRBV21-1 | CASRDLGRGAYEQYF | TGTGCCAGCAGAGACCTGGGCAGGGGGGCCTACGAGCAGTACTTC
TRBJ2-7 | TRBD2 | NA | TRBV28 | CASRGRGEQYF | TGTGCCAGCAGGGGGAGGGGCGAGCAGTACTTC
TRBJ2-1 | TRBD2 | once | TRBV6-5 | CASSHRGDEQFF | TGTGCCAGCAGCCACCGGGGGGATGAGCAGTTCTTC
TRBJ1-5 | NA | NA | TRBV18 | CASQTGRNQPQHF | TGTGCCAGCCAGACAGGTAGGAATCAGCCCCAGCATTTT
TRBJ2-7 | NA | NA | TRBV28 | CASSRDTSYEQYF | TGTGCCAGCAGTCGGGACACCTCCTACGAGCAGTACTTC
TRBJ1-2 | NA | few | TRBV7-9 | CASSLSWVPGYTF | TGTGCCAGCAGCTTAAGTTGGGTTCCTGGCTACACCTTC
TRBJ2-2 | NA | NA | TRBV6-4 | CASSELALGELFF | TGTGCCAGCAGTGAGCTAGCACTAGGGGAGCTGTTTTTT
TRBJ2-7 | NA | NA | TRBV11-2 | CASSKGSTGRYEQYF | TGTGCCAGCAGCAAAGGATCGACAGGGAGGTACGAGCAGTACTTC
TRBJ2-3 | NA | few | TRBV28 | CASRTGPDTQYF | TGTGCCAGCAGAACAGGGCCAGATACGCAGTATTTT
TRBJ2-1 | TRBD1 | NA | TRBV27 | CASSSGTGSYNEQFF | TGTGCCAGCAGTTCCGGGACAGGCTCCTACAATGAGCAGTTCTTC
TRBJ1-1 | NA | NA | TRBV6-5 | CASSYGSVAEAFF | TGTGCCAGCAGTTACGGGTCAGTGGCTGAAGCTTTCTTT
TRBJ2-2 | TRBD1 | NA | TRBV28 | CASSTGQATGELFF | TGTGCCAGCAGTACGGGACAGGCCACCGGGGAGCTGTTTTTT
TRBJ2-5 | NA | NA | TRBV18 | CASSPVGGGRETQYF | TGTGCCAGCTCACCAGTCGGCGGAGGACGGGAGACCCAGTACTTC
TRBJ1-4 | NA | NA | TRBV27 | CASSPHEPGREKLFF | TGTGCCAGCAGTCCACATGAGCCAGGACGAGAAAAACTGTTTTTT
TRBJ1-2 | TRBD1 | many | TRBV2 | CASSGQGNNYGYTF | TGTGCCAGCAGTGGACAGGGGAATAACTATGGCTACACCTTC
TRBJ2-1 | NA | NA | TRBV27 | CASSGGPFGEYEQFF | TGTGCCAGCAGTGGAGGGCCTTTTGGGGAATATGAGCAGTTCTTC
TRBJ2-7 | TRBD1 | NA | TRBV18 | CASSYGTGQVYF | TGTGCCAGCTCCTACGGGACAGGGCAGGTCTACTTC
TRBJ2-1 | TRBD2 | NA | TRBV9 | CASSVALAEYNEQFF | TGTGCCAGCAGCGTAGCACTAGCGGAATACAATGAGCAGTTCTTC
TRBJ2-7 | NA | NA | TRBV5-4 | CASSSLTGFNSYEQYF | TGTGCCAGCAGCTCGCTGACAGGATTTAACTCCTACGAGCAGTACTTC
TRBJ1-1 | TRBD1 | NA | TRBV19 | CASSTTGGIGTEAFF | TGTGCCAGTAGTACCACAGGGGGCATAGGAACTGAAGCTTTCTTT
TRBJ1-4 | NA | NA | TRBV15 | CATSRDMGVGEKLFF | TGTGCCACCAGCAGAGATATGGGAGTTGGGGAAAAACTGTTTTTT
TRBJ2-2 | TRBD1 | NA | TRBV7-8 | CASSSGQGARTGELFF | TGTGCCAGCAGTTCCGGCCAGGGGGCGAGAACCGGGGAGCTGTTTTTT
TRBJ1-2 | TRBD1 | NA | TRBV25-1 | CASSDRESYGYTF | TGTGCCAGCAGCGACAGGGAGTCCTATGGCTACACCTTC
TRBJ2-7 | NA | NA | TRBV5-1 | CASSFGLSYEQYF | TGCGCCAGCAGCTTTGGGCTCTCCTACGAGCAGTACTTC
TRBJ1-2 | TRBD1 | few | TRBV27 | CASSAGQFTEGYTF | TGTGCCAGCAGTGCGGGACAGTTTACGGAGGGCTACACCTTC
TRBJ2-5 | NA | NA | TRBV6-5 | CASSYTGTTETQYF | TGTGCCAGCAGTTACACCGGGACAACAGAGACCCAGTACTTC
TRBJ1-5 | TRBD1 | NA | TRBV6-1 | CASSEVWGTEQPQHF | TGTGCCAGCAGTGAAGTGTGGGGGACAGAGCAGCCCCAGCATTTT